The 21 T cell receptor beta chains presented below share a single source sample, sequenced in a study of regulatory T cells in long-lasting Graves disease. Described time point: newly diagnosed GD, antithyroid drugs for less than 3 months. PBMC-extracted RNA yielded the TCR library. Sequencing libraries for TCR beta were prepared with iRepertoire HTBI primers and Arm-PCR of CDR3 regions. TCRdb processed the multiplex PCR reads anew with MiXCR; each CDR3 protein has one entry. This sample has approximately 350,000 distinct CDR3 sequences, with 16% found just once. These data also formed part of another study, on T cells in Graves' hyperthyroidism and ophthalmopathy.

Sequenced material: peripheral blood mononuclear cells (PBMCs), taken at new diagnosis, from a patient treated with antithyroid drugs. These receptors all come from a man aged 35-49 years with Graves disease.

This clonotype was seen just once. The chain combines TRBV20-1 with TRBJ2-7; 7 nucleotides align to TRBD1. Germline CDR1 and CDR2: DFQATT and SNEGSKA (reference sequence). V was pared by 2 bases and J by 6 bases, with 4 bases of the junction left unmatched. This CDR3 comprises 12 residues. CDR3 coding DNA: TGCAGTGCTAGAAAGGGGGCTCGCGAGCAGTACTTC. Amino acids: CSARKGAREQYF.

The J gene is TRBJ2-7, the V gene TRBV19, with D maybe TRBD2 (7 bases). The germline V gene encodes CDR1 LNHDA and CDR2 SQIVND (reference sequence). The CDR3 covers 14 residues. The V end lost 3 bases, the J end lost 2 bases, and 11 bases lay between the germline ends. The CDR3 bases are TGTGCCAGTAGTATCCGGGGGGCCCCCTACGAGCAGTACTTC. Protein: CASSIRGAPYEQYF.

This clonotype was seen at least ten times. This chain links TRBV2 with TRBJ1-6, with 8 bases that match TRBD1. Germline V lookup: CDR1 SNHLY, CDR2 FYNNEI. This CDR3 region has 15 residues. V shed 6 bases and J 7 bases; nucleotides not matched to a gene: 8. The CDR3 reads CASRPSTGENSPLHF. Written as DNA, the CDR3 is TGTGCCAGCAGGCCATCGACAGGGGAGAATTCACCCCTCCACTTT.

This clonotype has a handful of counts. CDR3 sequence: CASSLARQGATGELFF. The CDR3 region has the DNA TGCGCCAGCAGCTTGGCCCGACAGGGGGCCACCGGGGAGCTGTTTTTT. The V gene is TRBV5-1, the J gene TRBJ2-2, with TRBD1 matching 10 bases. Germline CDR1 SGHRS, CDR2 YFSETQ. The trim removed 0 bases at V and 4 bases at J, leaving 3 bases unmatched. The CDR3 runs to 16 residues. Variable domain in full (rest from reference TRBV5-1 and TRBJ2-2): KAGVTQTPRYLIKTRGQQVTLSCSPISGHRSVSWYQQTPGQGLQFLFEYFSETQRNKGNFPGRFSGRQFSNSRSEMNVSTLELGDSALYLCASSLARQGATGELFFGEGSRLTVL.

The gene calls are TRBV28 and TRBJ2-7; no reliable D call. Trimming removed 5 bases from V and 3 bases from J, with 23 bases in between. The germline CDR1 and CDR2 sequences are MDHEN and SYDVKM. CDR3 length: 17 amino acids. CDR3 nucleotides: TGTGCCAGCAGTAATCCCAGTTTACCCCGGGCAAACTACGAGCAGTACTTC. It codes for CASSNPSLPRANYEQYF. The full variable domain, in which reference TRBV28 and TRBJ2-7 provide the parts outside the CDR3, is DVKVTQSSRYLVKRTGEKVFLECVQDMDHENMFWYRQDPGLGLRLIYFSYDVKMKEKGDIPEGYSVSREKKERFSLILESASTNQTSMYLCASSNPSLPRANYEQYFGPGTRLTVT.

The chain employs TRBV28 and TRBJ1-6, with a possible D match to TRBD1 (5 bases). Germline V gives CDR1 MDHEN, CDR2 SYDVKM. The CDR3 has 15 amino acids. Trimming stripped 7 bases from V and 7 bases from J, with 17 bases between. CDR3 protein: CASTLSAGWNSPLHF. The CDR3 DNA reads TGTGCCAGCACCCTATCGGCAGGGTGGAATTCACCCCTCCACTTT.

The chain is built from TRBV11-2 and TRBJ2-7; weak D call: TRBD1 (5 bases). The CDR3 is 14 amino acids. Trimming removed 4 bases from V and 1 base from J, with 11 bases in between. Germline lookup yields CDR1 SGHAT and CDR2 FQNNGV. The DNA for the CDR3 is TGTGCCAGCAGCTCCCATTACAGGTCCTACGAGCAGTACTTC. This gives the protein CASSSHYRSYEQYF.

Many counts were recorded for this clonotype. The CDR3 reads CAIRPGQGDSPLHF. CDR3 bases: TGTGCCATCAGACCGGGACAGGGGGATTCACCCCTCCACTTT. V usage is TRBV10-3 and J usage is TRBJ1-6; 11 bases fit TRBD1. Per germline, CDR1 ENHRY and CDR2 SYGVKD. The CDR3 covers 14 residues. V gave up 6 bases and J gave up 8 bases; unmatched junction bases: 3.

In this sample, this clonotype turned up many times. The J gene is TRBJ1-2, the V gene TRBV28, with 7 bases matching TRBD1. This CDR3 has 14 residues. With 5 bases clipped from V and 4 bases from J, the junction kept 7 bases outside the gene matches. CDR1 and CDR2 (germline): MDHEN, SYDVKM. The CDR3 nucleotides are TGTGCCAGCAGTCTCCTCCGGGACAGCTATGGCTACACCTTC. Encoded protein: CASSLLRDSYGYTF.

This clonotype was recorded a few times. V and J are TRBV29-1 and TRBJ1-4; 8 bases are a match to TRBD1. The germline CDR1 and CDR2 sequences are SQVTM and ANQGSEA. CDR3 length: 13 amino acids. Trimming removed 4 bases from V and 8 bases from J; junction bases left unmatched: 6. The CDR3 here is CSVARDRPEKLFF. In DNA, the CDR3 is TGCAGCGTTGCCCGGGACAGGCCAGAAAAACTGTTTTTT.

CDR3 sequence: CASSLLAGGAGANVLTF. DNA of the CDR3: TGTGCCAGCAGCCTTCTAGCGGGGGGAGCTGGGGCCAACGTCCTGACTTTC. The rearrangement uses TRBV3-1 and TRBJ2-6, with 11 bases aligning to TRBD2. Trimming removed 4 bases from V and 2 bases from J; junction bases left unmatched: 4. Germline V gives CDR1 LGHDT, CDR2 YNNKEL (reference sequence). The CDR3 covers 17 residues.

The chain carries TRBV6-1 and TRBJ2-7; D is possibly TRBD1 (6 bases). Deletions cut 2 bases from V and 5 bases from J, with 10 bases between. CDR3 length equals 13 residues. CDR1 is MNHNS and CDR2 is SASEGT in the germline V gene. The CDR3 DNA reads as TGTGCCAGCAGTGAACAGGGGCTTGACGAGCAGTACTTC. Translation gives CASSEQGLDEQYF.

Ten or more counts support this clonotype. V and J are TRBV27 and TRBJ2-3; D not resolved. This CDR3 has 13 amino acids. Between the trimmed V and J ends, which lost 5 bases and 4 bases, there was a span of 10 bases. Germline CDR1 is MNHEY and CDR2 is SMNVEV (reference sequence). CDR3 sequence (DNA): TGTGCCAGCAGTCCCGCCCTCTCAGATACGCAGTATTTT. Encoded protein: CASSPALSDTQYF.

The chain uses TRBV30 and TRBJ1-5, with D maybe TRBD1 (5 bases). V was clipped by 0 bases and J by 2 bases, with 11 bases between them. CDR1 is GTSNPN, CDR2 SVGIG, per germline (reference sequence). The CDR3 spans 15 residues. CDR3 sequence reads: CAWSVQGWGNQPQHF. DNA of the CDR3: TGTGCCTGGAGTGTTCAGGGCTGGGGCAATCAGCCCCAGCATTTT.

On this clonotype itself: A much larger clone differs from this one at a single base, so this may be a read error. The chain couples TRBV6-2 or TRBV6-3 to TRBJ1-6; 8 nucleotides agree with TRBD1. V lost 8 bases to trimming and J lost 8 bases; unmatched junction nucleotides: 11. The length of the CDR3 is 15 residues. Germline CDR1 reads MNHEY; CDR2 reads SVGEGT. CDR3 DNA: TGTGCCAGCGTCCGGGGCAGGGGGCGAGATTCACCCCTCCACTTT. This gives the protein CASVRGRGRDSPLHF.

This clonotype is a singleton in its sample. This sequence joins TRBV30 and TRBJ1-1, with D possibly matching TRBD1 (5 bases). Germline V gene lookup returns CDR1 GTSNPN and CDR2 SVGIG (reference sequence). This CDR3 is built from 13 residues. With 1 base removed from V and 4 bases from J, the gap between germline ends came to 10 bases. The CDR3 sequence is CAWSGTMATEAFF. CDR3 coding DNA: TGTGCCTGGAGTGGGACAATGGCCACTGAAGCTTTCTTT. Based on the CDR3 plus reference TRBV30 and TRBJ1-1, the full variable domain is SQTIHQWPATLVQPVGSPLSLECTVEGTSNPNLYWYRQAAGRGLQLLFYSVGIGQISSEVPQNLSASRPQDRQFILSSKKLLLSDSGFYLCAWSGTMATEAFFGQGTRLTVV.

This clonotype appeared many times. V usage is TRBV5-1 and J usage is TRBJ2-1, with D possibly being TRBD1 (6 bases). The CDR3 sequence is 15 residues long. Germline CDR1 reads SGHRS; CDR2 reads YFSETQ. V was trimmed by 0 bases and J by 2 bases, leaving 9 bases between them. DNA for the CDR3: TGCGCCAGCAGCTTGGCGGGACAACCCTACAATGAGCAGTTCTTC. Protein product: CASSLAGQPYNEQFF.

Many counts were recorded for this clonotype. This chain links TRBV7-2 with TRBJ2-3, with a possible D match to TRBD1 (6 bases). Trimming left V 5 bases short and J 10 bases short, with 22 bases between. The CDR3 is 15 amino acids. Germline CDR1 SGHTA, CDR2 FQGNSA. CDR3 region: CASSPAPGPTGPQYF. CDR3 in DNA: TGTGCCAGCAGCCCCGCCCCGGGCCCCACAGGGCCGCAGTATTTT. Full variable domain (remainder filled in from reference TRBV7-2 and TRBJ2-3): GAGVSQSPSNKVTEKGKDVELRCDPISGHTALYWYRQSLGQGLEFLIYFQGNSAPDKSGLPSDRFSAERTGGSVSTLTIQRTQQEDSAVYLCASSPAPGPTGPQYFGPGTRLTVL.

This clonotype was recorded at least ten times. The chain recombines TRBV18 with TRBJ2-3; no reliable D call. The germline V gene has CDR1 KGHSH and CDR2 LQKENI. The ends were cut back, 0 bases at V and 3 bases at J, with 4 bases in the middle. The CDR3 is made up of 13 amino acids. For the CDR3, the DNA is TGTGCCAGCTCACCACCGACTACAGATACGCAGTATTTT. Amino acid sequence: CASSPPTTDTQYF.

The table lists this clonotype with many counts. This chain connects TRBV6-2 or TRBV6-3 to TRBJ2-5; the D is unclear. Deletions cut 7 bases from V and 5 bases from J, with 8 bases between. The CDR3 consists of 11 residues. Germline V gene lookup returns CDR1 MNHEY and CDR2 SVGEGT. The DNA of the CDR3 is TGTGCCAGCAAGACGGTCGAGACCCAGTACTTC. It encodes CASKTVETQYF.

This clonotype was seen repeatedly, ten times or more. The chain recombines TRBV6-5 with TRBJ2-7; D is uncertain. There are 15 residues in the CDR3. Germline loops: CDR1 MNHEY, CDR2 SVGAGI. Trimming pared 2 bases from V and 0 bases from J, leaving 11 bases between. The CDR3 DNA is TGTGCCAGCAGTTACCCAGTTAAAAGCTCCTACGAGCAGTACTTC. Translation gives CASSYPVKSSYEQYF.